The rows below give T cell receptor beta chains drawn from one sample of a study of OX40 agonist ivuxolimab in advanced cancers. Clones were read by immunoSEQ multiplex PCR, and TCRdb kept only the in-frame ones, dropping some. Of about 100,000 clones in the sample, roughly 90% are singletons; the top ten hold approximately 0.58%. Sequenced here: CD4+ or CD8+ T cells sorted from blood, sampled in a trial of the OX40 agonist ivuxolimab. These receptors originate from an adult with an advanced solid tumor such as melanoma, head and neck, liver or kidney cancer. The CDR3 runs from the conserved cysteine through the conserved F or W. D genes are given only for firm matches. Where a row states a size, it is once, few, many or the class of an expanded clone; other rows omit it.

>TRBV5-1|15|-|TRBD1|TRBJ1-4
TGCGCCAGCAGCCCCCAGGGGGCAACTAATGAAAAACTGTTTTTT
CASSPQGATNEKLFF
>TRBV2|16|once|TRBD2|TRBJ2-7
TGTGCCAGCAACAGAGCGGGAGGGTCGAGCTCCTACGAGCAGTACTTC
CASNRAGGSSSYEQYF
>TRBV5-1|14|-|TRBD1|TRBJ1-2
TGCGCCAGCAGCTTAACGACAGGGGCGGATGGCTACACCTTC
CASSLTTGADGYTF
>TRBV6-4|15|-|-|TRBJ1-1
TGTGCCAGCAGTGACTCTGTAAGCAGTGGGGCTGAAGCTTTCTTT
CASSDSVSSGAEAFF
>TRBV5-1|13|-|-|TRBJ2-7
TGCGCCAGCAGCCTGGACCCTTTTAGCGGGCAGTACTTC
CASSLDPFSGQYF
>TRBV6-1|13|-|TRBD1|TRBJ2-7
TGTGCCAGCAGCTCGGGACAGGGGCGGGAGCAGTACTTC
CASSSGQGREQYF
>TRBV5-1|14|few|TRBD1|TRBJ1-2
TGCGCCAGCAGCCCGGGACAGGGAAACTATGGCTACACCTTC
CASSPGQGNYGYTF
>TRBV15|13|-|TRBD1|TRBJ1-5
TGTGCCACCAGCATCCTACAGGGGCAGCCCCAGCATTTT
CATSILQGQPQHF
>TRBV7-9|17|-|-|TRBJ2-7
TGTGCCAGCAGCTCCCGCGGGGAGACACGGGGAGCCTACGAGCAGTACTTC
CASSSRGETRGAYEQYF
>TRBV7-9|17|-|TRBD2|TRBJ2-7
TGTGCCAGCAGCGACCCGGGACTAGCGGGAGGGCCCTACGAGCAGTACTTC
CASSDPGLAGGPYEQYF
>TRBV7-9|15|-|TRBD1|TRBJ1-3
TGTGCCAGCAGCTCCCGGACAGGGGGCGCGGACACCATATATTTT
CASSSRTGGADTIYF
>TRBV29-1|11|-|-|TRBJ1-5
TGCAGCGCTAGGAGTCCCGAGGCCCAGCATTTT
CSARSPEAQHF
>TRBV7-2|17|-|-|TRBJ2-6
TGTGCCAGCAGACTCCGGGAAAGCTTCACTGGGGCCAACGTCCTGACTTTC
CASRLRESFTGANVLTF